This TCR beta chain appears in the sequencing data of a study of blood T cell repertoires in COVID-19. As originally analysed: Using reference gene primer amplification, nucleated cell counts were estimated. The table came from immunoSEQ multiplex PCR; TCRdb's copy has only in-frame clones and leaves some out. The DNA was the basis for D and trimming; V, J and clone size are from that table. The data show about 200,000 clones, with around three quarters seen just once and approximately 6% held by the top ten. V lost 7 bases and J lost 2; bases outside the gene matches: 3. Germline V CDR1 and CDR2: LGHDT, YNNKEL (reference sequence). This CDR3 is 13 amino acids long.

The chain uses TRBV3-1 (or the pseudogene TRBV3-2) and TRBJ2-3; 7 positions agree with TRBD2. The receptor was derived from a woman in her sixties or seventies with acute or convalescent COVID-19. The sequencing input was peripheral blood. This CDR3 is CASTSGTTDTQYF. CDR3 in DNA: TGTGCCAGCACAAGCGGGACCACAGATACGCAGTATTTT.